The 28 T cell receptor beta chains presented below share a single source sample, sequenced in a study of a mutant IDH1 vaccine in newly diagnosed glioma. No antigens are known for them. Time point specified: week 5, during vaccination. Each dose delivered 300 ug of mutant IDH1 20-mer peptide subcutaneously with imiquimod. Some clones are missing from TCRdb's copy, which holds only in-frame ones; the method was immunoSEQ multiplex PCR. This table holds 35,000 or so clones, around 83% found once. The material was PBMCs, obtained from a glioma patient whose treatment included an IDH1 peptide vaccine. These TCRs come from a man in his thirties or forties with glioma.

J is TRBJ1-6 and V is TRBV14; possible D gene TRBD1, 6 bases. Germline CDR1 reads SGHDN; CDR2 reads FVKESK. The CDR3 sequence is 16 residues long. The V end lost 4 bases, the J end lost 5 bases, and 15 bases lay between the germline ends. The CDR3 region is CASSRSTGTNNSPLHF. The CDR3 DNA reads TGTGCCAGCAGCCGAAGCACCGGGACAAATAATTCACCCCTCCACTTT.

The chain employs TRBV30 and TRBJ1-1; D is undetermined. Trimming pared 3 bases from V and 1 base from J, leaving 9 bases between. This CDR3 contains 13 residues. The germline CDR1 and CDR2 sequences are GTSNPN and SVGIG (reference sequence). The CDR3 DNA reads as TGTGCCTGGAGCGAAGGGCGGAACACTGAAGCTTTCTTT. This gives the protein CAWSEGRNTEAFF.

The chain is built from TRBV2 and TRBJ2-1; the match to TRBD2 covers 8 bases. The CDR3 consists of 16 residues. Per the germline V gene, CDR1 is SNHLY and CDR2 is FYNNEI. V shed 11 bases and J 2 bases; nucleotides not matched to a gene: 14. CDR3 coding DNA: TGTGCCGGAAACCGGGGGGGGCGAGGCACCTACAATGAGCAGTTCTTC. This encodes CAGNRGGRGTYNEQFF.

The chain uses TRBV2 and TRBJ1-5, with D unclear. The CDR3 is 14 amino acids. Trimming pared 3 bases from V and 3 bases from J, leaving 9 bases between. Germline assignment: CDR1 SNHLY and CDR2 FYNNEI. CDR3 amino acids: CASSERHDNQPQHF. The DNA of the CDR3 is TGTGCCAGCAGTGAGAGGCATGACAATCAGCCCCAGCATTTT.

The chain employs TRBV27 and TRBJ1-1; tentative D call: TRBD1 (5 bases). This CDR3 has 14 amino acids. Between the trimmed V and J ends, which lost 5 bases and 6 bases, there was a span of 16 bases. Germline CDR1 and CDR2: MNHEY and SMNVEV (reference sequence). CDR3 coding DNA: TGTGCCAGCAGTAAATCTTCAGGGTGGGCTGAAGCTTTCTTT. Protein sequence: CASSKSSGWAEAFF.

The rearrangement links TRBV7-9 to TRBJ2-6, with 7 positions matching TRBD1. This CDR3 is 19 amino acids long. V lost 6 bases to trimming and J lost 0 bases; unmatched junction nucleotides: 14. CDR1 and CDR2 from the germline V gene are SEHNR and FQNEAQ (reference sequence). CDR3 bases: TGTGCCAGCAGATCTATACGGGACAGTCCTCGCTCTGGGGCCAACGTCCTGACTTTC. Residues: CASRSIRDSPRSGANVLTF.

V and J are TRBV18 and TRBJ2-5; 14 nucleotides line up with TRBD2. The junction had 3 bases not matched to a gene; V was cut back by 3 bases and J by 0 bases. The CDR3 has 17 amino acids. Germline CDR1 and CDR2: KGHSH and LQKENI. In DNA, the CDR3 is TGTGCCAGCTCACCGGGGACTAGCGGGAGTAACCAAGAGACCCAGTACTTC. Amino acids: CASSPGTSGSNQETQYF.

J is TRBJ1-2 and V is TRBV5-1; 8 bases map to TRBD1. Germline V lookup: CDR1 SGHRS, CDR2 YFSETQ. Unmatched junction bases numbered 12, after V lost 0 bases and J lost 5 bases. CDR3 size: 17 residues. Here the CDR3 DNA reads TGCGCCAGCAGCTTGGCCAGGGGAGGACAGGGTGGTTATGGCTACACCTTC. This gives the protein CASSLARGGQGGYGYTF. Variable domain in full (rest from reference TRBV5-1 and TRBJ1-2): KAGVTQTPRYLIKTRGQQVTLSCSPISGHRSVSWYQQTPGQGLQFLFEYFSETQRNKGNFPGRFSGRQFSNSRSEMNVSTLELGDSALYLCASSLARGGQGGYGYTFGSGTRLTVV.

This chain uses TRBV9 with TRBJ1-4, with D maybe TRBD1 (5 bases). V lost 3 bases, J lost 8 bases, and 17 bases lay in between. The germline gives CDR1 SGDLS, CDR2 YYNGEE. The CDR3 is 15 residues long. The CDR3 reads CASSGAGRVSEKLFF. For the CDR3, the DNA is TGTGCCAGCAGCGGGGCAGGCAGGGTATCGGAAAAACTGTTTTTT. The full variable domain, its missing parts supplied by reference TRBV9 and TRBJ1-4, is DSGVTQTPKHLITATGQRVTLRCSPRSGDLSVYWYQQSLDQGLQFLIQYYNGEERAKGNILERFSAQQFPDLHSELNLSSLELGDSALYFCASSGAGRVSEKLFFGSGTQLSVL.

This clone has more than one count but fewer than ten. This chain links TRBV30 with TRBJ1-1, with TRBD1 as a possible D gene (5 bases). Germline V gene sequence: CDR1 GTSNPN, CDR2 SVGIG (reference sequence). The CDR3 length is 16 residues. The V and J ends lost 2 bases and 5 bases respectively, with 21 bases between them. The CDR3 coding sequence is TGTGCCTGGAGTCCGCGATGGCAGGGAAGGCGGACTGAAGCTTTCTTT. Residues: CAWSPRWQGRRTEAFF.

This clone was observed a single time. The chain couples TRBV4-1 to TRBJ2-7; 8 bases align to TRBD2. The V gene end was trimmed by 0 bases and the J gene end by 1 base; junction bases not matched to a gene: 5. Per the germline V gene, CDR1 is MGHRA and CDR2 is YSYEKL. CDR3 length: 16 residues. CDR3 amino acids: CASSQDALAVSYEQYF. As DNA, the CDR3 is TGCGCCAGCAGCCAAGATGCACTAGCGGTTTCCTACGAGCAGTACTTC.

The rearrangement links TRBV29-1 to TRBJ2-1; D is perhaps TRBD2 (5 bases). Germline-derived CDR1 and CDR2 are SQVTM and ANQGSEA. The CDR3 is 14 amino acids. The V and J ends lost 4 bases and 4 bases respectively, with 14 bases between them. The CDR3 DNA follows: TGCAGCGTTGGATCCGGAGGAGATTACAATGAGCAGTTCTTC. As protein: CSVGSGGDYNEQFF.

In its sample, this clone was seen a few times. This chain joins TRBV30 and TRBJ1-1; 7 bases align to TRBD1. V shed 2 bases, J shed 3 bases, and the junction held 6 bases outside the gene matches. This CDR3 has 14 residues. CDR1 is GTSNPN, CDR2 SVGIG, per germline (reference sequence). The CDR3 coding sequence is TGTGCCTGGAGTTCCAGGGGGTCGGACACTGAAGCTTTCTTT. This codes for CAWSSRGSDTEAFF. Supplemented by reference TRBV30 and TRBJ1-1, the full variable domain reads SQTIHQWPATLVQPVGSPLSLECTVEGTSNPNLYWYRQAAGRGLQLLFYSVGIGQISSEVPQNLSASRPQDRQFILSSKKLLLSDSGFYLCAWSSRGSDTEAFFGQGTRLTVV.

V and J are TRBV5-6 and TRBJ1-2, with 8 nucleotides matching TRBD1. CDR3 length: 15 amino acids. The trim removed 4 bases at V and 5 bases at J, leaving 10 bases unmatched. CDR1 SGHDT and CDR2 YYEEEE come from the germline V gene. DNA of the CDR3: TGTGCCAGCAGCCAACGGACAGGGCTCATTTATGGCTACACCTTC. This sequence encodes CASSQRTGLIYGYTF.

This chain joins TRBV9 and TRBJ1-2, with 9 bases lining up with TRBD1. CDR1 is SGDLS, CDR2 YYNGEE, per germline. The V and J ends lost 3 bases and 2 bases, in that order; junction bases with no gene match: 5. The CDR3 length is 15 residues. The CDR3 DNA reads as TGTGCCAGCAGCGCAACAGGGGGCCCAAACTATGGCTACACCTTC. As protein: CASSATGGPNYGYTF.

The V and J genes are TRBV7-9 and TRBJ2-3; maybe TRBD2 (5 bases). CDR1 is SEHNR, CDR2 FQNEAQ, per germline (reference sequence). The CDR3 totals 13 residues. V shed 4 bases and J shed 5 bases, with 10 bases lying between them. The CDR3 DNA reads as TGTGCCAGCAGCTCAGCACGGGGAGATACGCAGTATTTT. Translation: CASSSARGDTQYF.

DNA of the CDR3: TGTGCCAGCAGTTACTCGGGACGGGGCGAGGAGACCCAGTACTTC. Translated, it gives CASSYSGRGEETQYF. The rearrangement uses TRBV6-5 and TRBJ2-5, with D perhaps TRBD1 or TRBD2 (5 bases each). This CDR3 comprises 15 residues. The V gene lost 0 bases and the J gene lost 5 bases, with 13 bases spanning the gap. Germline V gene sequence: CDR1 MNHEY, CDR2 SVGAGI.

The chain combines TRBV5-1 with TRBJ1-1; TRBD1 is a possible D gene (5 bases). CDR3 length: 12 residues. With 0 bases removed from V and 6 bases from J, the gap between germline ends came to 6 bases. CDR1 and CDR2 (germline): SGHRS, YFSETQ. The CDR3 here is CASSLGQSEAFF. The DNA of the CDR3 is TGCGCCAGCAGCTTGGGACAGTCTGAAGCTTTCTTT.

CDR3 in amino acids: CAWAPRDRMNTEAFF. CDR3 DNA sequence: TGTGCCTGGGCACCCCGGGACAGGATGAACACTGAAGCTTTCTTT. The gene calls are TRBV30 and TRBJ1-1; 8 nucleotides align to TRBD1. V dropped 5 bases and J dropped 0; count of bases not matched to a gene: 8. This CDR3 region has 15 residues. Germline lookup yields CDR1 GTSNPN and CDR2 SVGIG (reference sequence). Combining the CDR3 with reference TRBV30 and TRBJ1-1 gives the whole variable domain SQTIHQWPATLVQPVGSPLSLECTVEGTSNPNLYWYRQAAGRGLQLLFYSVGIGQISSEVPQNLSASRPQDRQFILSSKKLLLSDSGFYLCAWAPRDRMNTEAFFGQGTRLTVV.

The chain uses TRBV5-6 and TRBJ1-2; 8 bases fit TRBD1. The CDR3 runs 12 residues. Germline CDR1 SGHDT, CDR2 YYEEEE. The V segment lost 9 bases and the J segment 4 bases; nucleotides outside the gene matches: 5. CDR3 region: CATGDRSYGYTF. The CDR3, as DNA: TGTGCCACCGGGGACAGGAGCTATGGCTACACCTTC.

The V and J genes are TRBV5-3 and TRBJ1-2; TRBD1 matches at 8 bases. TRBV5-3 has ORF status, its function being uncertain. The CDR3 runs to 14 residues. Germline trimming cut 3 bases from V and 5 bases from J; bases unmatched to any gene: 6. The CDR3 is CARSYGQGWYGYTF. As DNA, the CDR3 is TGTGCCAGAAGCTACGGACAGGGTTGGTATGGCTACACCTTC.

The chain is built from TRBV21-1 and TRBJ1-5; the table's D call TRBD1 went unverified against the DNA. TRBV21-1 is annotated as a pseudogene. The CDR3 consists of 16 residues. DNA of the CDR3: TGTGCCAGCAGCAAAGTTCGGACAGCCGACAATCAGCCCCAGCATTTT. As protein: CASSKVRTADNQPQHF.

The V call is TRBV6-1, the J call TRBJ1-5; 8 nucleotides line up with TRBD1. The germline gives CDR1 MNHNS, CDR2 SASEGT. V lost 6 bases to trimming and J lost 4 bases; unmatched junction nucleotides: 5. The length of the CDR3 is 14 residues. The DNA for the CDR3 is TGTGCCAGCAGGGGACAGGCAAATAATCAGCCCCAGCATTTT. It specifies CASRGQANNQPQHF.

As DNA, the CDR3 is TGTGCCTGGACCCTTTGGGGCCTAAGGAACAATGAGCAGTTCTTC. Translated, it gives CAWTLWGLRNNEQFF. The rearrangement links TRBV30 to TRBJ2-1; a possible D gene is TRBD1 (5 bases). CDR3 length: 15 residues. Trimming took 4 bases from V and 5 from J, leaving 18 bases between them. Germline CDR1 reads GTSNPN; CDR2 reads SVGIG (reference sequence).

The gene calls are TRBV5-1 and TRBJ2-2; 8 positions agree with TRBD1. CDR3 length equals 17 residues. CDR1 and CDR2 from the germline V gene are SGHRS and YFSETQ. J lost 6 bases, V lost 4 bases, and 14 bases had no gene match. The CDR3 protein is CASSREGPDRGPGELFF. Here the CDR3 DNA reads TGCGCCAGCAGCAGAGAGGGTCCCGACAGGGGCCCCGGGGAGCTGTTTTTT.

This chain joins TRBV6-1 and TRBJ2-7, with 9 bases that match TRBD2. From germline, CDR1 is MNHNS and CDR2 SASEGT. The V segment lost 3 bases and the J segment 3 bases; nucleotides outside the gene matches: 3. This CDR3 comprises 14 residues. The CDR3 bases are TGTGCCAGCAGTGACCGACTAGCGGACTACGAGCAGTACTTC. Encoded protein: CASSDRLADYEQYF.

V gene TRBV9 combines with J gene TRBJ2-7; TRBD1 matches 9 bases. Germline V gives CDR1 SGDLS, CDR2 YYNGEE. Trimming at V came to 3 bases and at J to 2 bases, leaving 6 bases not matched to a gene. The CDR3 covers 15 residues. For the CDR3, the DNA is TGTGCCAGCAGCGCCCGGGACAGGGTAACCTACGAGCAGTACTTC. This sequence encodes CASSARDRVTYEQYF.

The chain couples TRBV7-2 to TRBJ1-1; no firm D call. CDR3 length: 13 residues. Trimming removed 1 base at V and 6 bases at J, with 9 bases between. From germline, CDR1 is SGHTA and CDR2 FQGNSA. The CDR3 is CASSLVRGSEAFF. The DNA of the CDR3 is TGTGCCAGCAGCTTAGTCCGGGGATCTGAAGCTTTCTTT.